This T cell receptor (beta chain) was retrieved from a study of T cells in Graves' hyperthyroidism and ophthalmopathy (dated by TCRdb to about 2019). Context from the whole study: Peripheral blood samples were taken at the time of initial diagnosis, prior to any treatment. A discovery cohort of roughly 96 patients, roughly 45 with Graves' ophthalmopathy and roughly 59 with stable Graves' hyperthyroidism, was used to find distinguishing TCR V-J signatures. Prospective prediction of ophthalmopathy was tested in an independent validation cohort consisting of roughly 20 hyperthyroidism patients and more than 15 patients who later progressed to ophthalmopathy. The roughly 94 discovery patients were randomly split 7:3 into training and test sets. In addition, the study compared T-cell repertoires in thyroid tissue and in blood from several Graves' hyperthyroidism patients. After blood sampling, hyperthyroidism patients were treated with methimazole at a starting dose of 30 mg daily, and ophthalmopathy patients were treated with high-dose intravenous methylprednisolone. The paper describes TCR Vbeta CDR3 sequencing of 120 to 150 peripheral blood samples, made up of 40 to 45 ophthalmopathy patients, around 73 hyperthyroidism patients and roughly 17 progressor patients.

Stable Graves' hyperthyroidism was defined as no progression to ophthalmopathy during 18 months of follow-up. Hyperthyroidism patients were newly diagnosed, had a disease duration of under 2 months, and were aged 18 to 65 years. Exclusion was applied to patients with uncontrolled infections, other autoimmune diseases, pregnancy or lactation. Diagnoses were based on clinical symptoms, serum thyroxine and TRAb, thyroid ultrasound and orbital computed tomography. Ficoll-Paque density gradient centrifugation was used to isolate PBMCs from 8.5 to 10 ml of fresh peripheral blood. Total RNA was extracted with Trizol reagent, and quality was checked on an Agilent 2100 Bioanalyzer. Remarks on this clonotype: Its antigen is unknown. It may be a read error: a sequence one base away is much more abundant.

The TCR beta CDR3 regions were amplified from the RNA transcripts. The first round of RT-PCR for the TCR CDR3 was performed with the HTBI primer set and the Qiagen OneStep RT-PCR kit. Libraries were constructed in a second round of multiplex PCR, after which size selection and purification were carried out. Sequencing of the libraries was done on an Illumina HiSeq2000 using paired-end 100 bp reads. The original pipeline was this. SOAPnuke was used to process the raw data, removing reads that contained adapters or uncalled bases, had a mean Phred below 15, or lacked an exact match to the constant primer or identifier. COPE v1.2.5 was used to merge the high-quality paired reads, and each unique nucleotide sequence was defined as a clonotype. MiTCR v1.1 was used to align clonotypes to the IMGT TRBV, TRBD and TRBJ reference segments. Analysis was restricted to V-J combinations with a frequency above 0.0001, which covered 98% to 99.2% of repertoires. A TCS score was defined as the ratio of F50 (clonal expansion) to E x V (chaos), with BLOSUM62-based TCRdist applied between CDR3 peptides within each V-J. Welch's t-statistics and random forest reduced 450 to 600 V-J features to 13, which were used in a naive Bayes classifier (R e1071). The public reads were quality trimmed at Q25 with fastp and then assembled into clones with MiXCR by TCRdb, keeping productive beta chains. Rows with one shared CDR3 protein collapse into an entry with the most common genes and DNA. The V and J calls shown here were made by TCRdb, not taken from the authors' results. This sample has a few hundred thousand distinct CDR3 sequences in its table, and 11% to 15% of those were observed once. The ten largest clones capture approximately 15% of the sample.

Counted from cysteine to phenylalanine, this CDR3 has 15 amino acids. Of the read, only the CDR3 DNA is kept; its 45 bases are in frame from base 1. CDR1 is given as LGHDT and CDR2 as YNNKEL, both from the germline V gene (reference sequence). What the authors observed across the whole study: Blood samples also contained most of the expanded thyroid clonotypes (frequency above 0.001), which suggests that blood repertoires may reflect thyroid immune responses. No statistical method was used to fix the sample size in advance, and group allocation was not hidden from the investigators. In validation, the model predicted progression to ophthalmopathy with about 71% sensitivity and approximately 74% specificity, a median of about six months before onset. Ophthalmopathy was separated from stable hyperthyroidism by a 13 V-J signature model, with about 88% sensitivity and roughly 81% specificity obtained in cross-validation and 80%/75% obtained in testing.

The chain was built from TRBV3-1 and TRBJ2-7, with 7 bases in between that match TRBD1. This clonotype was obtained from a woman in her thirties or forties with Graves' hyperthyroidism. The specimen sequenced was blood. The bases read TGTGTCAGCACCCTGAGTGGGACAGCAACCTACGAGCAGTACTTC. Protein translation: CVSTLSGTATYEQYF.